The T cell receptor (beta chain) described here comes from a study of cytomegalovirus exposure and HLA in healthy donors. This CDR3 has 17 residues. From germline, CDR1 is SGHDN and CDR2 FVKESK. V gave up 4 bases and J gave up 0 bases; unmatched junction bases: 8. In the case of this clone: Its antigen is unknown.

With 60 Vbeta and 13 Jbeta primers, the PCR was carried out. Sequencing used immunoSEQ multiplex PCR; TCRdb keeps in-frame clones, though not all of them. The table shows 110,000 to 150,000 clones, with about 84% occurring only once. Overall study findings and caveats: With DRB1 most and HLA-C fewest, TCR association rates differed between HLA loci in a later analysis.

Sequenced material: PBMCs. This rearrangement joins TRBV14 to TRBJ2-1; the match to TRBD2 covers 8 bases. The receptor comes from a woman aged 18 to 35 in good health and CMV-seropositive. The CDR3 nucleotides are TGTGCCAGCAGCCCGTTTCCGGGGGGGTCCTCCTACAATGAGCAGTTCTTC. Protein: CASSPFPGGSSYNEQFF.